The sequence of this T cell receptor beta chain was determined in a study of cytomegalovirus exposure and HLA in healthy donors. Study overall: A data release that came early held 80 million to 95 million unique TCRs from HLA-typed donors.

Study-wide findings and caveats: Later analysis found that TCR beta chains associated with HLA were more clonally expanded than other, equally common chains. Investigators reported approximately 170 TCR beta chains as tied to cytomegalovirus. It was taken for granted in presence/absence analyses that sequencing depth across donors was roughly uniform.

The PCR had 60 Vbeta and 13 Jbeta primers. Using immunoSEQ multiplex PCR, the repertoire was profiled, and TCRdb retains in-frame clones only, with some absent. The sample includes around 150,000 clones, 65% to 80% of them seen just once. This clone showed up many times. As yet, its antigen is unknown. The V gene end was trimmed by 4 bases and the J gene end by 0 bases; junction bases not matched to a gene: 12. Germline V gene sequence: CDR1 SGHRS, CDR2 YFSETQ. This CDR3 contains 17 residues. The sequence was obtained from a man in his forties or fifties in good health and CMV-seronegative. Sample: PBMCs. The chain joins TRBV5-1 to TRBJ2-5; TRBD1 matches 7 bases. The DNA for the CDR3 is TGCGCCAGCAGCCCGGGGAACCGGGACAGCTACCAAGAGACCCAGTACTTC. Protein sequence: CASSPGNRDSYQETQYF.